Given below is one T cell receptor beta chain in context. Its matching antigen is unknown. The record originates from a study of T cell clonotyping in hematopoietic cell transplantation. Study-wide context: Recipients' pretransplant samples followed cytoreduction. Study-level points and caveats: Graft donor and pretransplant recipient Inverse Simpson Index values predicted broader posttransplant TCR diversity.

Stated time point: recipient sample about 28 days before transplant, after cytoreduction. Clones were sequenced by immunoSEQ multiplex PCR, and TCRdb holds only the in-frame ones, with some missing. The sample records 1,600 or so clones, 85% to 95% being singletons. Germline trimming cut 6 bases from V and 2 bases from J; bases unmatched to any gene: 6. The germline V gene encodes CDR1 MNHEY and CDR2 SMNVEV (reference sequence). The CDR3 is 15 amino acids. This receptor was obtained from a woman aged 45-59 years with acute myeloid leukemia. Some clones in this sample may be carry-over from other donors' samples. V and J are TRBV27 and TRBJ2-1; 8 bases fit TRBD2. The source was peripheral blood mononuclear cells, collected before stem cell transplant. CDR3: CASSLSGDTYNEQFF. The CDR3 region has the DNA TGTGCCAGCAGCCTTAGCGGGGATACCTACAATGAGCAGTTCTTC.